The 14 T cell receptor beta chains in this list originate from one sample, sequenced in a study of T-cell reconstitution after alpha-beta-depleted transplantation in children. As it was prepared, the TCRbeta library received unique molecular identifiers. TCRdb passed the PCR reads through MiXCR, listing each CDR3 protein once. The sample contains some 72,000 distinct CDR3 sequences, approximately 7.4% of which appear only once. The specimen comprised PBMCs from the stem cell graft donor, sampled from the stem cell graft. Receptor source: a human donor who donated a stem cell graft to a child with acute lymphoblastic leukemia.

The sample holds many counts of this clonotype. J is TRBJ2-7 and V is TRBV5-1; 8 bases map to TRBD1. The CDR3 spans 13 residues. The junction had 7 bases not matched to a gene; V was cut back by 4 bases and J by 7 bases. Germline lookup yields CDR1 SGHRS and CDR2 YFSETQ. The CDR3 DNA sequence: TGCGCCAGCAGCCGACAGGGGCTACGGGAGCAGTACTTC. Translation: CASSRQGLREQYF.

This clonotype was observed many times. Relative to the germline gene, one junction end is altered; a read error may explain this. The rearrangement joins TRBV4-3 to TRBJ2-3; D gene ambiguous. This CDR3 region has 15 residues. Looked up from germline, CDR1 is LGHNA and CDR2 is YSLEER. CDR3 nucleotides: TGCGCCAGCATCCAAGAACCTACACACTACGATACGCAGTATTTT. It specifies CASIQEPTHYDTQYF.

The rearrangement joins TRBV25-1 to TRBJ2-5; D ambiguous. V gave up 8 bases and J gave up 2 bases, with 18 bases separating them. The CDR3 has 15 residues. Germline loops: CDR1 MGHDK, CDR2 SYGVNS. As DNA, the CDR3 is TGTGCCAGCGGCCGCGGTCGGGTCAGGCAAGAGACCCAGTACTTC. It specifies CASGRGRVRQETQYF.

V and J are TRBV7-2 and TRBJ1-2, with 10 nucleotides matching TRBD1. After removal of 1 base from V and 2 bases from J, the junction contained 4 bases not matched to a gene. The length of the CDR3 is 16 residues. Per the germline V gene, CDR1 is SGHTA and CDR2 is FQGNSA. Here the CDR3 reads CASSLGGQGLNYGYTF. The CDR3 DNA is TGTGCCAGCAGCTTAGGGGGACAGGGGTTGAACTATGGCTACACCTTC.

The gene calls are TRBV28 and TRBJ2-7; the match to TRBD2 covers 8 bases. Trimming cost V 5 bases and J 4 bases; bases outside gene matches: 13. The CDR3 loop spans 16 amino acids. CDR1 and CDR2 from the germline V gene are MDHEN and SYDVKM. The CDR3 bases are TGTGCCAGCAGTCTCACAGGGTCGGGAGGGGGGTACGAGCAGTACTTC. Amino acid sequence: CASSLTGSGGGYEQYF.

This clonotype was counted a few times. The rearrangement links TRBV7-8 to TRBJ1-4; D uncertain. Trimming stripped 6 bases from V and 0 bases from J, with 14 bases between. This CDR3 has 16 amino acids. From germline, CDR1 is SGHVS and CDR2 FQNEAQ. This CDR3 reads CASSSGEAPTNEKLFF. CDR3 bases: TGTGCCAGCAGTTCAGGAGAGGCTCCAACTAATGAAAAACTGTTTTTT. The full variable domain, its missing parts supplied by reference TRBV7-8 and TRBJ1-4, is GAGVSQSPRYKVAKRGQDVALRCDPISGHVSLFWYQQALGQGPEFLTYFQNEAQLDKSGLPSDRFFAERPEGSVSTLKIQRTQQEDSAVYLCASSSGEAPTNEKLFFGSGTQLSVL.

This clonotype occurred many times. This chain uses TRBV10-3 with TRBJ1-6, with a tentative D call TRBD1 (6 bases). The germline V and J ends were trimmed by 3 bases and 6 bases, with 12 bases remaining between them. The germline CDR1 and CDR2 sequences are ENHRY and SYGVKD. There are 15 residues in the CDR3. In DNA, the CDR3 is TGTGCCATCAGTGATTCCGCAGGGGCTAATTCACCCCTCCACTTT. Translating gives CAISDSAGANSPLHF.

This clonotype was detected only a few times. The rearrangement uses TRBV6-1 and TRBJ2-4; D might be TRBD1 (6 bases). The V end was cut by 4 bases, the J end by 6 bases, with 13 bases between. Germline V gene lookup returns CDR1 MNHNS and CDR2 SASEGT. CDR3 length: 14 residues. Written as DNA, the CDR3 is TGTGCCAGCAGTGTTGGGGACACCCGAAACATTCAGTACTTC. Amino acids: CASSVGDTRNIQYF.

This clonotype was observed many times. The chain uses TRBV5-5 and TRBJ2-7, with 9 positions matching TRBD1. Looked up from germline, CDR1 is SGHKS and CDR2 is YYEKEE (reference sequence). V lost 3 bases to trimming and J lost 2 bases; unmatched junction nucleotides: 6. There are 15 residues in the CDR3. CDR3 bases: TGTGCCAGCAGCTCCGGGACAGGGATTCCCTACGAGCAGTACTTC. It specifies CASSSGTGIPYEQYF.

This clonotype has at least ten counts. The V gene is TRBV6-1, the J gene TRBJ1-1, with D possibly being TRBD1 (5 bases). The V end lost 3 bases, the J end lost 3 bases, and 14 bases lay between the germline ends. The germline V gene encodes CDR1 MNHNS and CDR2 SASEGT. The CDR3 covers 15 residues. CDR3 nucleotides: TGTGCCAGCAGTGACGGCCGGACGGGGCACACTGAAGCTTTCTTT. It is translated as CASSDGRTGHTEAFF.

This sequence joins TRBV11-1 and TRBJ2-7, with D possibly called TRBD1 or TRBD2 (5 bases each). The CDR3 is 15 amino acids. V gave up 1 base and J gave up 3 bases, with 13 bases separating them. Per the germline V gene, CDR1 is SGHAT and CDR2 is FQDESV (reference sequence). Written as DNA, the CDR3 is TGTGCCAGCAGCTTAGTCCGGGACCAAGACTACGAGCAGTACTTC. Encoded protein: CASSLVRDQDYEQYF.

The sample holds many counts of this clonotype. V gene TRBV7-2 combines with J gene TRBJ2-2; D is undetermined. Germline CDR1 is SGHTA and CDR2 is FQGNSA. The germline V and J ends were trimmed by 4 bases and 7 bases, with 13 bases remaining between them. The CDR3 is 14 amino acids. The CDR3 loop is CASSSYPGGGELFF. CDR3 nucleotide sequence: TGTGCCAGCAGCTCCTACCCCGGTGGCGGGGAGCTGTTTTTT.

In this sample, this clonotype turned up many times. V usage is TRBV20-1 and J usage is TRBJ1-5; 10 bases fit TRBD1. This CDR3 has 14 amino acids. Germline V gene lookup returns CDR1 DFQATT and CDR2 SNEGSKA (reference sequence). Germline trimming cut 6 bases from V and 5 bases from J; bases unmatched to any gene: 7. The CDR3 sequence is CSAREDRGYQPQHF. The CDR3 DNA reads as TGCAGTGCCAGGGAGGACAGGGGGTATCAGCCCCAGCATTTT.

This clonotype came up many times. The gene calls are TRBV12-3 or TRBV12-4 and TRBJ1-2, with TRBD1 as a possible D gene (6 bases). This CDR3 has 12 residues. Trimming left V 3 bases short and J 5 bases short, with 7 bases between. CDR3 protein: CASSFQGYGYTF. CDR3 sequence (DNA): TGTGCCAGCAGTTTCCAGGGGTATGGCTACACCTTC.